This TCR beta chain was recorded in a study of T cell responses to AZD1222 COVID-19 vaccine. Clones were sequenced by immunoSEQ multiplex PCR, and TCRdb holds only the in-frame ones, with some missing. The sample lists about 110,000 clones, 80% to 95% occurring once. The V and J ends lost 5 bases and 6 bases, in that order; junction bases with no gene match: 10. CDR1 is SGHAT and CDR2 is FQNNGV in the germline V gene. This CDR3 has 15 residues. This TCR derives from an adult who received the AZD1222 COVID-19 vaccine. The material was peripheral blood, obtained 28 days after the second AZD1222 dose. This sequence joins TRBV11-2 and TRBJ1-5; the match to TRBD1 covers 7 bases. The CDR3 nucleotides are TGTGCCAGCAGCCCCACCGGACAGGCAGGTCAGCCCCAGCATTTT. Translated, it gives CASSPTGQAGQPQHF. Using reference TRBV11-2 and TRBJ1-5 for the parts outside the CDR3, the full variable domain is EAGVAQSPRYKIIEKRQSVAFWCNPISGHATLYWYQQILGQGPKLLIQFQNNGVVDDSQLPKDRFSAERLKGVDSTLKIQPAKLEDSAVYLCASSPTGQAGQPQHFGDGTRLSIL.